The next 26 T cell receptor beta chains were all read from a single sample in a study of T cells expressing NK-cell markers. Using the 5' RACE reads, TCRdb records one entry per CDR3 protein without DNA. This sample's table has 350,000 to 400,000 distinct CDR3 sequences. The sequenced sample was blood T cells: a sorted CD56 or NKG2C T cell subset, CD4+ or CD8+ T cells, or bulk PBMC T cells (not recorded which). The receptors derive from a woman between 50 and 59 years old in good health.

The rearrangement joins TRBV27 to TRBJ2-5; TCRdb picks TRBD1, but there is no DNA to check that call. This CDR3 comprises 14 residues. Germline V gives CDR1 MNHEY, CDR2 SMNVEV (reference sequence). CDR3 region: CASSAQGFGETQYF.

This rearrangement joins TRBV9 to TRBJ1-1; TCRdb reports TRBD1, a call that lacks DNA to check it against. CDR1 SGDLS and CDR2 YYNGEE come from the germline V gene. The CDR3 runs to 16 residues. CDR3: CASSVNTGANYGEAFF.

The genes are TRBV5-1 and TRBJ2-1. From germline, CDR1 is SGHRS and CDR2 YFSETQ. CDR3 size: 15 residues. This CDR3 reads CASSWGLNGYNEQFF.

V gene TRBV7-9 combines with J gene TRBJ2-3; lacking DNA, the TRBD1 call made by TCRdb goes unchecked. The CDR3 is 16 amino acids. Germline assignment: CDR1 SEHNR and CDR2 FQNEAQ (reference sequence). CDR3 in amino acids: CASSRLTGANTDTQYF. The full variable domain, with the rest looked up from reference TRBV7-9 and TRBJ2-3, is DTGVSQNPRHKITKRGQNVTFRCDPISEHNRLYWYRQTLGQGPEFLTYFQNEAQLEKSRLLSDRFSAERPKGSFSTLEIQRTEQGDSAMYLCASSRLTGANTDTQYFGPGTRLTVL.

The chain uses TRBV7-9 and TRBJ2-7; lacking DNA, the TRBD1 call made by TCRdb goes unchecked. Germline assignment: CDR1 SEHNR and CDR2 FQNEAQ (reference sequence). The CDR3 contains 16 residues. CDR3 sequence reads: CASSLAGQGPFNEQYF.

The V and J genes are TRBV24-1 and TRBJ2-7; TCRdb calls TRBD2, which cannot be checked without DNA. CDR3 length: 13 amino acids. Germline assignment: CDR1 KGHDR and CDR2 SFDVKD. The chain's CDR3 is CATSDVSRYEQYF.

The rearrangement joins TRBV28 to TRBJ1-1; TCRdb gives TRBD1 as the D gene, but with no DNA this cannot be confirmed. Germline-derived CDR1 and CDR2 are MDHEN and SYDVKM. There are 13 residues in the CDR3. The CDR3 region is CASSLLGVTEAFF.

V gene TRBV7-3 combines with J gene TRBJ1-1; TCRdb indicates TRBD1, and absent DNA this call remains unverified. Looked up from germline, CDR1 is SGHTA and CDR2 is FQGTGA. The CDR3 runs to 14 residues. The CDR3 here is CASSFDSGDTEAFF. Full variable domain (remainder filled in from reference TRBV7-3 and TRBJ1-1): GAGVSQTPSNKVTEKGKYVELRCDPISGHTALYWYRQSLGQGPEFLIYFQGTGAADDSGLPNDRFFAVRPEGSVSTLKIQRTERGDSAVYLCASSFDSGDTEAFFGQGTRLTVV.

This rearrangement joins TRBV20-1 to TRBJ2-2; there is no DNA to check the TCRdb D call of TRBD1. Per germline, CDR1 DFQATT and CDR2 SNEGSKA (reference sequence). The CDR3 runs to 15 residues. The CDR3 protein is CSARWGGGKTGELFF.

The J gene is TRBJ2-3, the V gene TRBV13; TCRdb picks TRBD2, but there is no DNA to check that call. The CDR3 has 15 amino acids. Germline V gene lookup returns CDR1 PRHDT and CDR2 FYEKMQ (reference sequence). This CDR3 is CASSVSGSLGDTQYF.

CDR3 loop: CASSPRSTGLAGSYEQYF. V usage is TRBV9 and J usage is TRBJ2-7; the D gene TCRdb calls, TRBD2, cannot be checked with no DNA. CDR1 SGDLS and CDR2 YYNGEE come from the germline V gene. The CDR3 totals 18 residues.

The genes are TRBV10-3 and TRBJ1-5. CDR1 and CDR2 from the germline V gene are ENHRY and SYGVKD. This CDR3 region has 14 residues. CDR3 in amino acids: CAISEAGEGQPQHF.

This chain connects TRBV14 to TRBJ2-5. In germline, CDR1 is SGHDN, CDR2 FVKESK. The CDR3 is 15 amino acids. The CDR3 loop reads CASSQALTAAETQYF.

The J gene is TRBJ2-1, the V gene TRBV13; TCRdb lists TRBD2, though no DNA is available to test this call. There are 15 residues in the CDR3. Germline V gives CDR1 PRHDT, CDR2 FYEKMQ (reference sequence). This CDR3 is CASSVTSGSYNEQFF.

The chain employs TRBV7-7 and TRBJ2-2; TCRdb proposes TRBD1, but this gene call is untestable without DNA. The CDR3 is 13 residues long. Germline assignment: CDR1 SSHAT and CDR2 FNYEAQ (reference sequence). This CDR3 is CASSLTDRGELFF.

The CDR3 loop is CASSSGHGSYNEQFF. This chain joins TRBV11-2 and TRBJ2-1. Germline CDR1 is SGHAT and CDR2 is FQNNGV. This CDR3 has 15 amino acids.

The chain employs TRBV20-1 and TRBJ1-5; TCRdb's D call of TRBD1 is untestable without DNA. This CDR3 region has 13 residues. Germline V gene data show CDR1 as DFQATT and CDR2 as SNEGSKA (reference sequence). The CDR3 sequence: CSAILVGVKAQHF.

The V call is TRBV9, the J call TRBJ2-2; with no DNA, the TCRdb D assignment of TRBD2 cannot be verified. Looked up from germline, CDR1 is SGDLS and CDR2 is YYNGEE. The CDR3 runs to 15 residues. CDR3 residues: CASSVLRERTGELFF.

The CDR3 loop reads CATSEDRGPGANVLTF. The chain links TRBV24-1 to TRBJ2-6; as DNA is missing, the TRBD1 call by TCRdb cannot be tested. The germline gives CDR1 KGHDR, CDR2 SFDVKD. This CDR3 spans 16 amino acids.

The chain couples TRBV6-6 to TRBJ2-2; TCRdb proposes TRBD1, but this gene call is untestable without DNA. Germline CDR1 is MNHNY and CDR2 is SVGAGI (reference sequence). There are 14 residues in the CDR3. CDR3 residues: CASSYIQGFGELFF.

The chain combines TRBV12-5 with TRBJ2-2; TCRdb selects TRBD2, and the lack of DNA leaves this call unchecked. Germline V CDR1 and CDR2: LGHNT, FRNRAP. The CDR3 covers 15 residues. CDR3 amino acids: CASGPPQGWPGELFF.

This sequence joins TRBV29-1 and TRBJ2-3. The CDR3 covers 11 residues. Germline lookup yields CDR1 SQVTM and CDR2 ANQGSEA. The CDR3 region is CSVPEADTQYF.

The J gene is TRBJ2-3, the V gene TRBV6-2 or TRBV6-3; the D gene TCRdb calls, TRBD2, cannot be checked with no DNA. The CDR3 is 14 amino acids. Germline V gene data show CDR1 as MNHEY and CDR2 as SVGEGT. CDR3 region: CASLRGGSPDTQYF.

The V call is TRBV30, the J call TRBJ2-1; the TCRdb D gene call, TRBD2, has no DNA to confirm it. The CDR3 has 15 amino acids. The germline V gene has CDR1 GTSNPN and CDR2 SVGIG (reference sequence). Here the CDR3 reads CAWDPRVSSYNEQFF.

This chain's CDR3 is CASSLSTGQNEKLFF. The rearrangement uses TRBV14 and TRBJ1-4; without DNA, the TCRdb call of TRBD1 cannot be checked. The CDR3 contains 15 residues. CDR1 and CDR2 from the germline V gene are SGHDN and FVKESK.

The chain carries TRBV12-3 or TRBV12-4 and TRBJ2-1; TCRdb gives TRBD1 as the D gene, but with no DNA this cannot be confirmed. The CDR3 spans 13 residues. CDR3 protein: CASSLNAAARGFF.